Listed below are T cell receptor beta chains from one sample, sequenced in a study of T-cell reconstitution after alpha-beta-depleted transplantation in children. TCRdb ran MiXCR on the PCR reads and lists one entry per CDR3 protein. The data show some 300,000 distinct CDR3 sequences, around 10% seen once. Sequenced material: PBMCs, taken before TCRalphabeta/CD19-depleted stem cell transplant. These receptor sequences come from a boy under three years old with acute myeloid leukemia, due to receive a stem cell transplant. Both conserved end residues are part of each CDR3. A D gene is named only where the DNA matches it firmly. Part of the rows lack a size; the others show once, few, many or a class for expanded clones.

D gene: NA; J gene: TRBJ2-5; V gene: TRBV29-1; clone size: many; CDR3 protein: CSVDAHKESQYF; CDR3 DNA: TGCAGCGTTGATGCCCATAAAGAGAGCCAGTACTTC
D gene: TRBD1; J gene: TRBJ2-5; V gene: TRBV10-3; clone size: many; CDR3 protein: CAIRKDRGGETQYF; CDR3 DNA: TGTGCCATCAGAAAGGACAGGGGTGGGGAGACCCAGTACTTC
D gene: NA; J gene: TRBJ2-5; V gene: TRBV28; clone size: many; CDR3 protein: CASISPRRGQETQYF; CDR3 DNA: TGTGCCAGCATTTCACCCAGACGTGGGCAAGAGACCCAGTACTTC
D gene: NA; J gene: TRBJ1-2; V gene: TRBV9; clone size: few; CDR3 protein: CASSVGPTDHYGYTF; CDR3 DNA: TGTGCCAGCAGCGTGGGCCCCACAGATCACTATGGCTACACCTTC
D gene: NA; J gene: TRBJ2-7; V gene: TRBV5-1; clone size: many; CDR3 protein: CASSLWVRSYEQYF; CDR3 DNA: TGCGCCAGCAGCTTGTGGGTCCGATCCTACGAGCAGTACTTC
D gene: NA; J gene: TRBJ1-1; V gene: TRBV5-1; clone size: many; CDR3 protein: CASSFRQNTEAFF; CDR3 DNA: TGCGCCAGCAGCTTCCGACAGAACACTGAAGCTTTCTTT
D gene: NA; J gene: TRBJ2-1; V gene: TRBV6-2/TRBV6-3; clone size: many; CDR3 protein: CASSYVGHNEQFF; CDR3 DNA: TGTGCCAGCAGTTACGTGGGGCACAATGAGCAGTTCTTC
D gene: NA; J gene: TRBJ2-7; V gene: TRBV29-1; clone size: many; CDR3 protein: CSAGTPYEQYF; CDR3 DNA: TGCAGCGCTGGGACGCCCTACGAGCAGTACTTC
D gene: NA; J gene: TRBJ1-2; V gene: TRBV3-1; clone size: many; CDR3 protein: CASSQAVSKYGYTF; CDR3 DNA: TGTGCCAGCAGCCAAGCTGTCAGCAAATATGGCTACACCTTC
D gene: NA; J gene: TRBJ2-7; V gene: TRBV20-1; clone size: many; CDR3 protein: CSARSNSYEQYF; CDR3 DNA: TGCAGTGCTCGCAGTAACTCCTACGAGCAGTACTTC
D gene: TRBD2; J gene: TRBJ2-7; V gene: TRBV3-1; clone size: few; CDR3 protein: CASSQGSSGLISLYF; CDR3 DNA: TGTGCCAGCAGCCAAGGGAGCTCGGGACTAATCTCCCTGTACTTC
D gene: NA; J gene: TRBJ2-7; V gene: TRBV12-3/TRBV12-4; clone size: many; CDR3 protein: CASGKAFYEQYF; CDR3 DNA: TGTGCCAGCGGGAAAGCTTTCTACGAGCAGTACTTC
D gene: NA; J gene: TRBJ2-3; V gene: TRBV28; clone size: many; CDR3 protein: CASIPGQGSTDTQYF; CDR3 DNA: TGTGCCAGCATCCCGGGACAAGGGAGCACAGATACGCAGTATTTT
D gene: NA; J gene: TRBJ2-4; V gene: TRBV3-1; clone size: many; CDR3 protein: CASSQARPGIGIQYF; CDR3 DNA: TGTGCCAGCAGCCAAGCCCGACCAGGGATTGGGATTCAGTACTTC
D gene: NA; J gene: TRBJ2-3; V gene: TRBV28; clone size: many; CDR3 protein: CASTEGPPNTDTQYF; CDR3 DNA: TGTGCCAGCACTGAGGGACCACCAAACACAGATACGCAGTATTTT
D gene: TRBD1; J gene: TRBJ2-7; V gene: TRBV28; clone size: many; CDR3 protein: CASSIPPGQRSYEQYF; CDR3 DNA: TGTGCCAGCAGTATTCCTCCGGGACAGCGATCCTACGAGCAGTACTTC
D gene: TRBD1; J gene: TRBJ1-6; V gene: TRBV28; clone size: many; CDR3 protein: CASRQTGALTLHF; CDR3 DNA: TGTGCCAGCAGGCAGACAGGGGCTCTCACCCTCCACTTT
D gene: TRBD1; J gene: TRBJ2-7; V gene: TRBV10-3; clone size: NA; CDR3 protein: CAISDPRQGDEQYF; CDR3 DNA: TGTGCCATCAGTGACCCTCGACAGGGTGACGAGCAGTACTTC
D gene: TRBD2; J gene: TRBJ2-7; V gene: TRBV29-1; clone size: many; CDR3 protein: CSVVGRKREVSAYEQYF; CDR3 DNA: TGCAGCGTTGTCGGTAGGAAGCGGGAGGTTTCCGCCTACGAGCAGTACTTC
D gene: TRBD1; J gene: TRBJ2-5; V gene: TRBV27; clone size: few; CDR3 protein: CASSLKGTGQETQYF; CDR3 DNA: TGTGCCAGCAGTTTAAAGGGGACAGGCCAAGAGACCCAGTACTTC
D gene: NA; J gene: TRBJ1-2; V gene: TRBV4-3; clone size: many; CDR3 protein: CASSQDWDLINYGYTF; CDR3 DNA: TGCGCCAGCAGCCAAGATTGGGACCTAATCAACTATGGCTACACCTTC
D gene: NA; J gene: TRBJ1-1; V gene: TRBV12-3/TRBV12-4; clone size: many; CDR3 protein: CASTSQGIPTEAFF; CDR3 DNA: TGTGCCAGCACCTCTCAGGGAATTCCCACTGAAGCTTTCTTT
D gene: NA; J gene: TRBJ2-6; V gene: TRBV5-1; clone size: many; CDR3 protein: CASSYYRQFYSGANVLTF; CDR3 DNA: TGCGCCAGCAGCTACTACCGACAGTTCTACTCTGGGGCCAACGTCCTGACTTTC
D gene: TRBD2; J gene: TRBJ2-3; V gene: TRBV11-1; clone size: NA; CDR3 protein: CASSSPGLAGVSTDTQYF; CDR3 DNA: TGTGCCAGCAGCTCACCGGGACTAGCGGGGGTTTCCACAGATACGCAGTATTTT
D gene: TRBD2; J gene: TRBJ2-1; V gene: TRBV28; clone size: NA; CDR3 protein: CASSLARGLAGGPDYNEQFF; CDR3 DNA: TGTGCCAGCAGTTTGGCCCGAGGACTAGCGGGAGGGCCGGACTACAATGAGCAGTTCTTC
D gene: NA; J gene: TRBJ1-2; V gene: TRBV11-1; clone size: many; CDR3 protein: CASSFLRVRDTSNYGYTF; CDR3 DNA: TGTGCCAGCAGCTTTCTCCGCGTCCGGGACACATCTAACTATGGCTACACCTTC
D gene: NA; J gene: TRBJ2-7; V gene: TRBV20-1; clone size: NA; CDR3 protein: CCARDNRRQKSYEQYF; CDR3 DNA: TGCTGTGCTAGAGATAATCGACGGCAGAAATCCTACGAGCAGTACTTC
D gene: NA; J gene: TRBJ1-1; V gene: TRBV28; clone size: NA; CDR3 protein: CASCANTEAFF; CDR3 DNA: TGTGCCAGCTGCGCGAACACTGAAGCTTTCTTT
D gene: TRBD2; J gene: TRBJ2-3; V gene: TRBV4-2; clone size: many; CDR3 protein: CASSQLAGGLRDTQYF; CDR3 DNA: TGTGCCAGCAGCCAATTAGCGGGAGGTCTGAGAGATACGCAGTATTTT
D gene: NA; J gene: TRBJ2-5; V gene: TRBV20-1; clone size: many; CDR3 protein: CSASGSTSETQYF; CDR3 DNA: TGCAGTGCTTCCGGGTCCACAAGTGAGACCCAGTACTTC
D gene: NA; J gene: TRBJ1-3; V gene: TRBV7-2; clone size: NA; CDR3 protein: CASSKDGSSGNTIYF; CDR3 DNA: TGTGCCAGCAGCAAGGACGGGAGCTCTGGAAACACCATATATTTT
D gene: TRBD1; J gene: TRBJ2-3; V gene: TRBV5-1; clone size: NA; CDR3 protein: CASSWTGPGDTQYF; CDR3 DNA: TGCGCCAGCAGCTGGACAGGGCCGGGTGATACGCAGTATTTT
D gene: NA; J gene: TRBJ1-6; V gene: TRBV7-8; clone size: NA; CDR3 protein: CASSTAGGSPLHF; CDR3 DNA: TGTGCCAGCAGCACGGCGGGAGGGTCACCCCTCCACTTT
D gene: TRBD2; J gene: TRBJ2-3; V gene: TRBV29-1; clone size: many; CDR3 protein: CSVEGGGTDTQYF; CDR3 DNA: TGCAGCGTTGAAGGCGGGGGAACAGATACGCAGTATTTT
D gene: TRBD1; J gene: TRBJ1-2; V gene: TRBV9; clone size: many; CDR3 protein: CASSKGQRYGYTF; CDR3 DNA: TGTGCCAGCAGCAAGGGACAGCGCTATGGCTACACCTTC
D gene: TRBD2; J gene: TRBJ2-7; V gene: TRBV5-1; clone size: many; CDR3 protein: CASSRGPEREGYEQYF; CDR3 DNA: TGCGCCAGCAGCCGGGGCCCGGAGCGGGAGGGCTACGAGCAGTACTTC
D gene: TRBD1; J gene: TRBJ2-2; V gene: TRBV12-3/TRBV12-4; clone size: many; CDR3 protein: CASREGTGRGNTGELFF; CDR3 DNA: TGTGCCAGCAGGGAAGGGACAGGGCGCGGGAACACCGGGGAGCTGTTTTTT
D gene: NA; J gene: TRBJ1-1; V gene: TRBV7-9; clone size: many; CDR3 protein: CASSLALTLNTEAFF; CDR3 DNA: TGTGCCAGCAGCTTAGCGCTGACACTGAACACTGAAGCTTTCTTT
D gene: NA; J gene: TRBJ1-4; V gene: TRBV24-1; clone size: many; CDR3 protein: CATSGSGQANEKLFF; CDR3 DNA: TGTGCCACCAGTGGATCCGGGCAGGCTAATGAAAAACTGTTTTTT
D gene: NA; J gene: TRBJ1-1; V gene: TRBV7-3; clone size: many; CDR3 protein: CASSATSYTEAFF; CDR3 DNA: TGTGCCAGCAGCGCGACCTCGTACACTGAAGCTTTCTTT
D gene: TRBD2; J gene: TRBJ2-4; V gene: TRBV28; clone size: many; CDR3 protein: CASSYSGTAKNIQYF; CDR3 DNA: TGTGCCAGCAGCTATAGCGGGACGGCCAAAAACATTCAGTACTTC
D gene: NA; J gene: TRBJ2-7; V gene: TRBV7-2; clone size: NA; CDR3 protein: CASSLALATGEQYF; CDR3 DNA: TGTGCCAGCAGCTTAGCGCTGGCTACGGGCGAGCAGTACTTC
D gene: NA; J gene: TRBJ1-1; V gene: TRBV12-3/TRBV12-4; clone size: many; CDR3 protein: CASRRTDYTEAFF; CDR3 DNA: TGTGCCAGCAGGCGGACGGACTACACTGAAGCTTTCTTT
D gene: NA; J gene: TRBJ1-5; V gene: TRBV25-1; clone size: many; CDR3 protein: CASSGTASNQPQHF; CDR3 DNA: TGTGCCAGCAGCGGTACAGCCAGCAATCAGCCCCAGCATTTT
D gene: TRBD2; J gene: TRBJ2-1; V gene: TRBV7-9; clone size: many; CDR3 protein: CASSSRLAGGDEQFF; CDR3 DNA: TGTGCCAGCAGCTCCCGACTAGCGGGAGGTGATGAGCAGTTCTTC
D gene: TRBD1; J gene: TRBJ2-5; V gene: TRBV2; clone size: few; CDR3 protein: CASSERTGKETQYF; CDR3 DNA: TGTGCCAGCAGTGAACGGACAGGGAAAGAGACCCAGTACTTC
D gene: NA; J gene: TRBJ2-1; V gene: TRBV20-1; clone size: many; CDR3 protein: CSALDPGGHSYNEQFF; CDR3 DNA: TGCAGTGCACTAGACCCAGGGGGGCACTCCTACAATGAGCAGTTCTTC